This T cell receptor beta chain was sequenced for a study of Graves' ophthalmopathy and Graves' hyperthyroidism. Study-wide findings and caveats: Blood repertoires reportedly contained most expanded thyroid clonotypes above 0.001 frequency. Ophthalmopathy progression cases were predicted by the model with roughly 68% sensitivity and 72.22% specificity.

V lost 7 bases and J lost 3, with 12 bases in between. From germline, CDR1 is MNHNS and CDR2 SASEGT. The CDR3 length is 13 residues. Transcripts of RNA were the source for amplifying TCR beta CDR3 regions. RT-PCR was first run with HTBI primers, then multiplex PCR in a second round. MiXCR was run by TCRdb on the multiplex PCR reads, yielding one entry per CDR3 protein. The repertoire holds some 1.1 million distinct CDR3 sequences, with less than 45% as singletons. Other autoimmune diseases, uncontrolled infections, pregnancy or lactation ruled patients out of participation. Clinical symptoms, serum thyroxine, TRAb, thyroid ultrasound and orbital computed tomography were relied on for diagnosis. In this sample, this clonotype turned up many times. What it binds is unknown.

The sequence came from an adult man with Graves' hyperthyroidism. Sequenced: peripheral blood or thyroid tissue (not recorded which). The chain is built from TRBV6-1 and TRBJ1-2; possibly TRBD1 for D (5 bases). CDR3 DNA: TGTGCCAGCACGTTAGGAGGGGACTATGGCTACACCTTC. Translation: CASTLGGDYGYTF.